A selection of T cell receptor beta chains follows, all from one sample in a study of human T cells and chemical hapten exposure. TCRdb re-analysed the RACE reads in MiXCR, keeping a single row per CDR3 protein. The sample yields just under 60,000 distinct CDR3 sequences, roughly an eighth seen once. Sequencing was performed on whole blood, taken in connection with sensitization to the hapten diphenylcyclopropenone (DPC). The receptors here all came from a man aged 25 to 40 with alopecia areata. Some clones in this sample may be carry-over from other donors' samples. Each CDR3 is given with its conserved first and last residue. The order of the fields is clone size, J gene, D gene, V gene, CDR3 DNA, CDR3 protein. The D gene is left open where the match is weak. Clone size, where shown, is once, few, many, or a class for clones that have expanded.

abundance: many
j_gene: TRBJ1-2
d_gene: NA
v_gene: TRBV29-1
CDR3nt: TGCAGCGTTGAAGAAAGGGAGGGCGACACCTTC
CDR3aa: CSVEEREGDTF

abundance: few
j_gene: TRBJ2-1
d_gene: NA
v_gene: TRBV9
CDR3nt: TGTGCCAGCAGCTCCCGGACGTACAATGAGCAGTTCTTC
CDR3aa: CASSSRTYNEQFF

abundance: many
j_gene: TRBJ1-3
d_gene: NA
v_gene: TRBV6-2/TRBV6-3
CDR3nt: TGTGCCAGCAGTCTGTGGAACTCTGGAAACACCATATATTTT
CDR3aa: CASSLWNSGNTIYF

abundance: NA
j_gene: TRBJ2-7
d_gene: NA
v_gene: TRBV10-3
CDR3nt: TGTGCCATCAGCCCCGGGACGTCTTCCTACGAGCAGTACTTC
CDR3aa: CAISPGTSSYEQYF

abundance: few
j_gene: TRBJ2-3
d_gene: TRBD1
v_gene: TRBV5-1
CDR3nt: TGCGCCAGCTGGGAGGGGACAGGGCCATCAGATACGCAGTATTTT
CDR3aa: CASWEGTGPSDTQYF

abundance: many
j_gene: TRBJ2-7
d_gene: NA
v_gene: TRBV29-1
CDR3nt: TGCAGCGTTGACGGCATATCGGACTACGAGCAGTACTTC
CDR3aa: CSVDGISDYEQYF

abundance: many
j_gene: TRBJ1-5
d_gene: NA
v_gene: TRBV7-6
CDR3nt: TGTGCCAGCAGCCCCACGGACACCCCAAATCAGCCCCAGCATTTT
CDR3aa: CASSPTDTPNQPQHF

abundance: NA
j_gene: TRBJ1-4
d_gene: NA
v_gene: TRBV20-1
CDR3nt: TGCAGTGCTCCTAGACAGGAGCGACCCAATGAAAAACTGTTTTTT
CDR3aa: CSAPRQERPNEKLFF

abundance: few
j_gene: TRBJ1-4
d_gene: NA
v_gene: TRBV25-1
CDR3nt: TGTGCCAGCAGTGAATCGCTAGGGACAACTAATGAAAAACTGTTTTTT
CDR3aa: CASSESLGTTNEKLFF

abundance: NA
j_gene: TRBJ2-2
d_gene: TRBD1
v_gene: TRBV9
CDR3nt: TGTGCCAGCGCGGGACAGGGAGACACCGGGGAGCTGTTTTTT
CDR3aa: CASAGQGDTGELFF

abundance: few
j_gene: TRBJ1-1
d_gene: NA
v_gene: TRBV29-1
CDR3nt: TGCAGCGTTGAGGCTAACACTGAAGCTTTCTTT
CDR3aa: CSVEANTEAFF

abundance: few
j_gene: TRBJ2-7
d_gene: TRBD2
v_gene: TRBV5-1
CDR3nt: TGCGCCAGCAGCACCCTTAGCGGGGGGGCGCGCGAGCAGTACTTC
CDR3aa: CASSTLSGGAREQYF

abundance: NA
j_gene: TRBJ1-5
d_gene: NA
v_gene: TRBV24-1
CDR3nt: TGTGCCACCAGTGATGCTGATCAGCCCCAGCATTTT
CDR3aa: CATSDADQPQHF

abundance: few
j_gene: TRBJ2-5
d_gene: NA
v_gene: TRBV7-2
CDR3nt: TGTGCCAGCAGCTTAGACTTGGTGGAGACCCAGTACTTC
CDR3aa: CASSLDLVETQYF

abundance: few
j_gene: TRBJ1-1
d_gene: NA
v_gene: TRBV6-2/TRBV6-3
CDR3nt: TGTGCCAGCAGTACAGGGTCGTACAGAGGCACTGAAGCTTTCTTT
CDR3aa: CASSTGSYRGTEAFF

abundance: few
j_gene: TRBJ1-1
d_gene: NA
v_gene: TRBV3-1
CDR3nt: TGTGCCAGCAGCCAGCCGGGCCCGGGGACTGAAGCTTTCTTT
CDR3aa: CASSQPGPGTEAFF

abundance: few
j_gene: TRBJ2-5
d_gene: TRBD1
v_gene: TRBV29-1
CDR3nt: TGCAGCGTTGGAGACGGGACAGGGGGTCGAGAGACCCAGTACTTC
CDR3aa: CSVGDGTGGRETQYF

abundance: few
j_gene: TRBJ2-5
d_gene: NA
v_gene: TRBV29-1
CDR3nt: TGCAGCGCCCTATCACCCGCCGGGACAACACAAGAGACCCAGTACTTC
CDR3aa: CSALSPAGTTQETQYF